A selection of T cell receptor beta chains follows, all from one sample in a study of cytomegalovirus exposure and HLA in healthy donors. Measured with immunoSEQ multiplex PCR; TCRdb has only the in-frame clones, and not every one. Of about 270,000 clones listed, 65% to 90% are singletons. Sequencing input: PBMCs. The receptors come from a woman between 18 and 30 years old in good health and CMV-seronegative. Both conserved end residues are part of each CDR3. Each record gives: D gene, V gene, J gene, clone size, CDR3 DNA, CDR3 protein. A D gene is named only where the DNA matches it firmly. Not all rows give a size; the values are once, few, many and, for expanded clones, a class.

D gene: .
V gene: TRBV30
J gene: TRBJ2-2
clone size: once
CDR3 DNA: TGTGCCGGGCCCCTATACACCGGGGAGCTGTTTTTT
CDR3 protein: CAGPLYTGELFF

D gene: TRBD1
V gene: TRBV2
J gene: TRBJ2-5
clone size: .
CDR3 DNA: TGTGCCAGCAGTGGCGACAGGGTGCAGACCCAGTACTTC
CDR3 protein: CASSGDRVQTQYF

D gene: .
V gene: TRBV6-6
J gene: TRBJ2-6
clone size: .
CDR3 DNA: TGTGCCAGTATCCCAGGGTTAGGAGGGGCCAACGTCCTGACTTTC
CDR3 protein: CASIPGLGGANVLTF

D gene: .
V gene: TRBV13
J gene: TRBJ1-3
clone size: .
CDR3 DNA: TGTGCCAGCAGCCAAAGGGGGGGAGGCCCAGTCAATACGGGAAACACCATATATTTT
CDR3 protein: CASSQRGGGPVNTGNTIYF

D gene: TRBD2
V gene: TRBV27
J gene: TRBJ2-7
clone size: .
CDR3 DNA: TGTGCCAGCAGTTTTCCTCGGGAGGGCCTATACGAGCAGTACTTC
CDR3 protein: CASSFPREGLYEQYF

D gene: .
V gene: TRBV7-9
J gene: TRBJ1-2
clone size: once
CDR3 DNA: TGTGCCAGCAGCTTCGAGGAGACGGGCTATGGCTACACCTTC
CDR3 protein: CASSFEETGYGYTF

D gene: TRBD1
V gene: TRBV11-3
J gene: TRBJ2-7
clone size: once
CDR3 DNA: TGTGCCAGCAGCTCACCGCCGGGACAGGGAGACGAGCAGTACTTC
CDR3 protein: CASSSPPGQGDEQYF

D gene: TRBD2
V gene: TRBV12-5
J gene: TRBJ2-7
clone size: .
CDR3 DNA: TGTGCTAGTGGTTTAGCGGGAGGCACCTACGAGCAGTACTTC
CDR3 protein: CASGLAGGTYEQYF

D gene: TRBD2
V gene: TRBV29-1
J gene: TRBJ2-3
clone size: .
CDR3 DNA: TGCAGCGTCCTTAGCGGGGGGAGCACAGATACGCAGTATTTT
CDR3 protein: CSVLSGGSTDTQYF

D gene: TRBD1
V gene: TRBV29-1
J gene: TRBJ1-3
clone size: .
CDR3 DNA: TGCAGCGTTGGGGACAGACCCTCTGGAAACACCATATATTTT
CDR3 protein: CSVGDRPSGNTIYF

D gene: .
V gene: TRBV7-3
J gene: TRBJ2-2
clone size: few
CDR3 DNA: TGTGCCAGCAGCCCACAGGGCACCGGGGAGCTGTTTTTT
CDR3 protein: CASSPQGTGELFF

D gene: .
V gene: TRBV12-5
J gene: TRBJ1-2
clone size: .
CDR3 DNA: TGTGCTAGTGTCCCGGGAGGGGGGATGAACTATGGCTACACCTTC
CDR3 protein: CASVPGGGMNYGYTF

D gene: TRBD1
V gene: TRBV6-6
J gene: TRBJ2-7
clone size: .
CDR3 DNA: TGTGCCAGCAGTACTGGACAGGGTAGCTCCTACGAGCAGTACTTC
CDR3 protein: CASSTGQGSSYEQYF

D gene: .
V gene: TRBV9
J gene: TRBJ2-7
clone size: .
CDR3 DNA: TGTGCCAGCAGCTCCCGGGACAACACCTACGAGCAGTACTTC
CDR3 protein: CASSSRDNTYEQYF

D gene: .
V gene: TRBV28
J gene: TRBJ1-2
clone size: .
CDR3 DNA: TGTGCCAGCAGTCCCCAAGACAGGAACCCAGTCTATGGCTACACCTTC
CDR3 protein: CASSPQDRNPVYGYTF

D gene: .
V gene: TRBV5-1
J gene: TRBJ2-5
clone size: .
CDR3 DNA: TGCGCCAGCAGCATCAACAGGTTAGAGGAAGAGACCCAGTACTTC
CDR3 protein: CASSINRLEEETQYF

D gene: .
V gene: TRBV6-5
J gene: TRBJ1-1
clone size: once
CDR3 DNA: TGTGCCAGCAGTTACTCGTTGGGAGCGCCTGAAGCTTTCTTT
CDR3 protein: CASSYSLGAPEAFF

D gene: .
V gene: TRBV7-9
J gene: TRBJ1-4
clone size: .
CDR3 DNA: TGTGCCAGCAGCCCCACCGAGGACATACAGGAAAAACTGTTTTTT
CDR3 protein: CASSPTEDIQEKLFF

D gene: .
V gene: TRBV5-1
J gene: TRBJ1-5
clone size: .
CDR3 DNA: TGCGCCAGCAGCTTGGGTGACAGTTTCAATCAGCCCCAGCATTTT
CDR3 protein: CASSLGDSFNQPQHF

D gene: .
V gene: TRBV5-4
J gene: TRBJ2-1
clone size: .
CDR3 DNA: TGTGCCAGCAGCCCCACTAGGCATGAGCAGTTCTTC
CDR3 protein: CASSPTRHEQFF

D gene: TRBD1
V gene: TRBV27
J gene: TRBJ2-7
clone size: once
CDR3 DNA: TGTGCCAGCAGTTTTTTTCCAGACAGGGGGCTGAGGGAGCAGTACTTC
CDR3 protein: CASSFFPDRGLREQYF

D gene: .
V gene: TRBV19
J gene: TRBJ1-5
clone size: .
CDR3 DNA: TGTGCCAGTAGTATTTCTGCGGGCAATCAGCCCCAGCATTTT
CDR3 protein: CASSISAGNQPQHF

D gene: .
V gene: TRBV20-1
J gene: TRBJ1-1
clone size: .
CDR3 DNA: TGCAGTGCTAGAGCGGGGGCTGAAGCTTTCTTT
CDR3 protein: CSARAGAEAFF

D gene: TRBD1
V gene: TRBV5-4
J gene: TRBJ2-3
clone size: .
CDR3 DNA: TGTGCCAGCAGGGGACAGGGACGACGCACAGATACGCAGTATTTT
CDR3 protein: CASRGQGRRTDTQYF

D gene: TRBD1
V gene: TRBV25-1
J gene: TRBJ1-2
clone size: .
CDR3 DNA: TGTGCCAGCAGTGCAGCGGACAGGGTAAACGGCTACACCTTC
CDR3 protein: CASSAADRVNGYTF

D gene: TRBD1
V gene: TRBV5-1
J gene: TRBJ1-1
clone size: .
CDR3 DNA: TGCGCCAGCAGATCCCGACCCAGGGGGCGCGGGATGAACACTGAAGCTTTCTTT
CDR3 protein: CASRSRPRGRGMNTEAFF

D gene: TRBD2
V gene: TRBV5-1
J gene: TRBJ2-3
clone size: .
CDR3 DNA: TGCGCCAGCAGCTCCCCGGTGCGGTGGGGCGGGAGGGCCGTGAGGACAGATACGCAGTATTTT
CDR3 protein: CASSSPVRWGGRAVRTDTQYF

D gene: TRBD1
V gene: TRBV5-1
J gene: TRBJ2-7
clone size: .
CDR3 DNA: TGCGCCAGCAGCTCCCACAGGGGGGCTGACTACGAGCAGTACTTC
CDR3 protein: CASSSHRGADYEQYF

D gene: .
V gene: TRBV4-3
J gene: TRBJ2-5
clone size: .
CDR3 DNA: TGCGCCAGCAGCCCCACTCCCACTGTCCAAGAGACCCAGTACTTC
CDR3 protein: CASSPTPTVQETQYF

D gene: .
V gene: TRBV6-1
J gene: TRBJ1-2
clone size: few
CDR3 DNA: TGTGCCAGCAGCCCCGGCAGGTCGGGCTACACCTTC
CDR3 protein: CASSPGRSGYTF